The 28 T cell receptor beta chains below were found in one sample sequenced in a study of T cells after yellow fever vaccination. TCRdb recomputed calls from the 5' RACE reads with MiXCR, one row per CDR3 protein. The table shows about 320,000 distinct CDR3 sequences, with 4% to 5.5% occurring only once. The specimen comprised PBMCs, sampled 15 days after the yellow fever booster vaccination. The receptors shown here come from a young man who received the YFV17D yellow fever vaccine.

This chain uses TRBV28 with TRBJ1-6; tentatively, D is TRBD1 (5 bases). V lost 4 bases, J lost 8 bases, and 12 bases lay in between. Germline CDR1 reads MDHEN; CDR2 reads SYDVKM. The CDR3 sequence is 14 residues long. The CDR3 DNA reads as TGTGCCAGCAGTTCCGGGGGGAAGGATTCACCCCTCCACTTT. Translated: CASSSGGKDSPLHF.

This clonotype came up a few times. The chain links TRBV7-2 to TRBJ1-2; D gene unclear. V shed 1 base and J shed 7 bases, with 10 bases lying between them. Germline CDR1 SGHTA, CDR2 FQGNSA. The CDR3 runs 13 residues. CDR3 nucleotides: TGTGCCAGCAGCTTAGACTCCGAGACTGGCTACACCTTC. This gives the protein CASSLDSETGYTF.

Details on this clonotype: A much larger clonotype is one base distant, so this may be a read error. The J gene is TRBJ2-3, the V gene TRBV6-1; the D gene could be TRBD1 or TRBD2 (5 bases each). The V end was cut by 3 bases, the J end by 3 bases, with 13 bases between. This CDR3 contains 15 residues. Germline V CDR1 and CDR2: MNHNS, SASEGT. The CDR3 spells CASSDRDGDTDTQYF. CDR3 nucleotides: TGTGCCAGCAGTGACCGGGACGGGGATACAGATACGCAGTATTTT.

This clonotype was observed at least ten times. The chain links TRBV5-6 to TRBJ2-3; TRBD1 matches 9 bases. J gave up 6 bases and V 0 bases, and 14 bases lay outside the gene matches. The CDR3 has 18 amino acids. The germline CDR1 and CDR2 sequences are SGHDT and YYEEEE. The CDR3 coding sequence is TGTGCCAGCAGCTTGGACAGGGGGCGAGGGTTGATTATGGATACGCAGTATTTT. Translated, it gives CASSLDRGRGLIMDTQYF.

The table lists this clonotype with a few counts. V gene TRBV7-2 combines with J gene TRBJ2-5, with TRBD1 matching over 11 bases. The J segment lost 5 bases and the V segment lost 4 bases, leaving 9 bases of the junction unmatched. Germline CDR1 is SGHTA and CDR2 is FQGNSA. This CDR3 region has 16 residues. The CDR3 loop is CASSSNGQGAQETQYF. The DNA of the CDR3 is TGTGCCAGCAGCTCCAACGGACAGGGGGCTCAGGAGACCCAGTACTTC.

V gene TRBV5-1 combines with J gene TRBJ2-3; D may correspond to TRBD1 or TRBD2 (5 bases each). The V end lost 1 base, the J end lost 1 base, and 22 bases lay between the germline ends. CDR1 is SGHRS and CDR2 is YFSETQ in the germline V gene. There are 19 residues in the CDR3. The CDR3 protein is CASSLREVGTLRGTDTQYF. Here the CDR3 DNA reads TGCGCCAGCAGCTTGCGGGAAGTTGGGACCCTTAGAGGCACAGATACGCAGTATTTT.

CDR3 sequence: CASSARQGGSGNTIYF. The CDR3 bases are TGTGCCAGCAGCGCCCGACAGGGAGGGTCTGGAAACACCATATATTTT. The rearrangement uses TRBV7-2 and TRBJ1-3; 7 bases line up with TRBD1. Germline V gene lookup returns CDR1 SGHTA and CDR2 FQGNSA. Germline trimming cut 5 bases from V and 1 base from J; bases unmatched to any gene: 8. This CDR3 region has 16 residues.

This clonotype was seen repeatedly, ten times or more. This chain joins TRBV7-8 and TRBJ1-2, with TRBD1 identical over 8 bases. J was trimmed by 4 bases and V by 6 bases; bases with no gene match: 13. Germline V gene lookup returns CDR1 SGHVS and CDR2 FQNEAQ. The CDR3 length is 16 residues. Here the CDR3 DNA reads TGTGCCAGCAGTCGGGACAGGACCAGACGGGGCTATGGCTACACCTTC. Residues: CASSRDRTRRGYGYTF.

This clonotype was seen at least ten times. The chain combines TRBV12-3 or TRBV12-4 with TRBJ2-5; the match to TRBD2 covers 7 bases. CDR3 size: 14 residues. V lost 4 bases and J lost 2; bases outside the gene matches: 4. The CDR3 region has the DNA TGTGCCAGCAGTTCAAGTAGCGGGCAAGAGACCCAGTACTTC. Its protein is CASSSSSGQETQYF.

This clonotype was seen a few times. V is TRBV15 and J is TRBJ2-1; the match to TRBD2 covers 9 bases. The CDR3 runs to 17 residues. Germline V lookup: CDR1 LNHNV, CDR2 YYDKDF (reference sequence). With V trimmed by 1 base and J by 4 bases, 8 bases remained unmatched. The CDR3 coding sequence is TGTGCCACCAGCAGAGGCCGTGAGCGGGGGGATTACAATGAGCAGTTCTTC. Amino acids: CATSRGRERGDYNEQFF.

The V gene is TRBV10-2, the J gene TRBJ1-1; D is possibly TRBD1 (5 bases). Germline lookup yields CDR1 WSHSY and CDR2 SAAADI. Trimming shortened V by 7 bases and J by 0 bases, and 12 bases separated the two germline ends. The CDR3 is 14 residues long. CDR3: CASTMGRLNTEAFF. For the CDR3, the DNA is TGCGCCAGCACGATGGGACGGCTGAACACTGAAGCTTTCTTT.

The chain joins TRBV27 to TRBJ2-6, with 8 bases lining up with TRBD1. The CDR3 length is 17 residues. The V gene's germline CDR1 is MNHEY and CDR2 SMNVEV (reference sequence). V dropped 5 bases and J dropped 2; count of bases not matched to a gene: 8. Here the CDR3 reads CASSLRQGTAGANVLTF. The DNA of the CDR3 is TGTGCCAGCAGTCTGCGACAGGGGACTGCTGGGGCCAACGTCCTGACTTTC.

Only a few counts were recorded for this clonotype. The V gene is TRBV29-1, the J gene TRBJ1-2; D is ambiguous. The germline V gene encodes CDR1 SQVTM and CDR2 ANQGSEA. The CDR3 length is 21 residues. The CDR3 region is CSGEVVQEKFEPGGRGYGYTF. In nucleotides, the CDR3 is TGCAGTGGCGAGGTTGTGCAGGAAAAGTTCGAGCCGGGTGGAAGAGGATATGGCTACACCTTC.

J is TRBJ1-1 and V is TRBV24-1; TRBD1 aligns across 11 bases. The V gene's germline CDR1 is KGHDR and CDR2 SFDVKD. The ends lost 3 bases at V and 3 bases at J; junction bases unmatched: 8. CDR3 length: 17 amino acids. CDR3: CATSDGTGGYRDTEAFF. CDR3 sequence (DNA): TGTGCCACCAGTGATGGGACAGGGGGGTATCGGGACACTGAAGCTTTCTTT.

This clonotype showed up just a few times. The chain carries TRBV12-3 or TRBV12-4 and TRBJ1-5; a possible D gene is TRBD1 (6 bases). Trimming pared 7 bases from V and 5 bases from J, leaving 15 bases between. The CDR3 spans 14 residues. The CDR3 sequence: CASKLTGQHQPQHF. The CDR3 DNA reads as TGTGCCAGCAAACTCACAGGGCAACATCAGCCCCAGCATTTT.

This chain connects TRBV5-1 to TRBJ2-1, with 10 bases lining up with TRBD1. The CDR3 sequence is 16 residues long. CDR1 SGHRS and CDR2 YFSETQ come from the germline V gene. Losses at the gene ends were 2 bases for V and 4 bases for J; bases not matched to a gene: 6. CDR3 sequence: CASSLIPGQGYNEQFF. CDR3 in DNA: TGCGCCAGCAGCTTAATCCCGGGACAGGGGTACAATGAGCAGTTCTTC.

The chain carries TRBV6-1 and TRBJ1-2; 11 bases line up with TRBD1. V shed 7 bases, J shed 7 bases, and the junction held 14 bases outside the gene matches. The CDR3 sequence is 16 residues long. The germline V gene has CDR1 MNHNS and CDR2 SASEGT. The CDR3 DNA is TGTGCCAGCATTAGGGGACAGGGGGTTGTCACGCGTGGCTACACCTTC. Translation gives CASIRGQGVVTRGYTF.

Many counts were recorded for this clonotype. The chain couples TRBV2 to TRBJ1-6, with 10 bases identical to TRBD1. The CDR3 is made up of 13 amino acids. V dropped 11 bases and J dropped 9; count of bases not matched to a gene: 7. CDR1 and CDR2 from the germline V gene are SNHLY and FYNNEI. CDR3 region: CAGRTGGLSPLHF. CDR3 nucleotide sequence: TGTGCCGGACGGACAGGGGGTCTTTCACCCCTCCACTTT.

This clonotype was counted ten times or more. The chain has TRBV24-1 and TRBJ2-3; 7 nucleotides line up with TRBD1. CDR3 length: 15 residues. CDR1 is KGHDR and CDR2 is SFDVKD in the germline V gene. The J segment lost 1 base and the V segment lost 9 bases, leaving 9 bases of the junction unmatched. The CDR3 coding sequence is TGTGCCACCGAATCCTCCGGGACAGGCACAGATACGCAGTATTTT. This translates into CATESSGTGTDTQYF.

This clonotype was recorded at least ten times. The chain links TRBV6-2 or TRBV6-3 to TRBJ1-2, with D maybe TRBD1 (5 bases). V was pared by 5 bases and J by 5 bases, with 6 bases between. CDR1 is MNHEY and CDR2 is SVGEGT in the germline V gene. This CDR3 is 11 amino acids long. The CDR3 protein is CASSPGYGYTF. The CDR3 coding sequence is TGTGCCAGCAGTCCAGGGTATGGCTACACCTTC.

At least ten counts were recorded for this clonotype. The J gene is TRBJ1-4, the V gene TRBV6-5; D is ambiguous. Trimming pared 4 bases from V and 3 bases from J, leaving 6 bases between. The CDR3 sequence is 13 residues long. Germline V gene data show CDR1 as MNHEY and CDR2 as SVGAGI. The DNA for the CDR3 is TGTGCCAGCAGTTCCGGGGCTAATGAAAAACTGTTTTTT. Protein product: CASSSGANEKLFF.

At least ten counts were recorded for this clonotype. The chain is built from TRBV10-2 and TRBJ1-1; TRBD1 is a possible D gene (5 bases). The ends were cut back, 1 base at V and 0 bases at J, with 9 bases in the middle. The germline V gene encodes CDR1 WSHSY and CDR2 SAAADI. This CDR3 comprises 15 residues. CDR3 nucleotide sequence: TGCGCCAGCAGTGAGTGGGGGATCATGAACACTGAAGCTTTCTTT. This sequence encodes CASSEWGIMNTEAFF.

This clonotype showed up many times. J is TRBJ1-2 and V is TRBV5-6; D is possibly TRBD1 (5 bases). Deletions cut 2 bases from V and 3 bases from J, with 17 bases between. This CDR3 is 16 amino acids long. Germline V lookup: CDR1 SGHDT, CDR2 YYEEEE. CDR3 DNA: TGTGCCAGCAGCTTAGGGAGGATAGGGACTGACTATGGCTACACCTTC. It translates to CASSLGRIGTDYGYTF.

This chain uses TRBV12-3 or TRBV12-4 with TRBJ2-6, with unresolved D. The CDR3 sequence is 15 residues long. The V and J ends lost 2 bases and 0 bases respectively, with 5 bases between them. The CDR3 DNA reads as TGTGCCAGCAGTTTAAGGATCTCTGGGGCCAACGTCCTGACTTTC. Protein product: CASSLRISGANVLTF.

This clonotype has ten or more counts. The chain links TRBV7-2 to TRBJ1-1; TRBD1 matches at 8 bases. V trimming: 5 bases; J trimming: 6 bases; junction bases outside the gene matches: 5. Per germline, CDR1 SGHTA and CDR2 FQGNSA. There are 13 residues in the CDR3. The CDR3 sequence: CASSPQGAAEAFF. CDR3 DNA sequence: TGTGCCAGCAGCCCGCAGGGGGCAGCTGAAGCTTTCTTT.

This clonotype was counted ten times or more. V usage is TRBV24-1 and J usage is TRBJ2-1; no reliable D call. The CDR3 has 13 amino acids. CDR1 and CDR2 from the germline V gene are KGHDR and SFDVKD. Trimming took 3 bases from V and 3 from J, leaving 5 bases between them. The CDR3 nucleotides are TGTGCCACCAGTGATCTCAACTACAATGAGCAGTTCTTC. It yields the protein CATSDLNYNEQFF.

This clonotype has at least ten counts. The gene calls are TRBV9 and TRBJ2-7; 8 bases align to TRBD1. Germline V CDR1 and CDR2: SGDLS, YYNGEE. The trim removed 3 bases at V and 5 bases at J, leaving 7 bases unmatched. The CDR3 contains 14 residues. CDR3 in amino acids: CASSGRQGSHEQYF. The CDR3 DNA reads TGTGCCAGCAGCGGTCGACAGGGGAGTCACGAGCAGTACTTC.

This clonotype was observed a handful of times. The chain links TRBV6-1 to TRBJ1-1, with 7 bases that match TRBD1. The length of the CDR3 is 16 residues. V trimming: 5 bases; J trimming: 4 bases; junction bases outside the gene matches: 13. Germline CDR1 MNHNS, CDR2 SASEGT. The CDR3 bases are TGTGCCAGCAGTCCAACACGGGGACAGAGTAGCACTGAAGCTTTCTTT. As protein: CASSPTRGQSSTEAFF.